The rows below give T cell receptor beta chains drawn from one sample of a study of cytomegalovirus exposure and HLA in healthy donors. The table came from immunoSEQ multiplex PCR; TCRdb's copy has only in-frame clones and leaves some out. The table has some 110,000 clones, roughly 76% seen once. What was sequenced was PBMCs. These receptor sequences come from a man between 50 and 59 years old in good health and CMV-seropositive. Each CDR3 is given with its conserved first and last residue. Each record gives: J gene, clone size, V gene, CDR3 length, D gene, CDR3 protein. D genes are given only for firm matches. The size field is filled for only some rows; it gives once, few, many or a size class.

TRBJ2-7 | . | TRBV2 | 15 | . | CASSGDTGRRYEQYF
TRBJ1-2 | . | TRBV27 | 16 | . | CASSLSRPTQAGGYTF
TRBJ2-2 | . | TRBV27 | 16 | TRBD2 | CASSASGTSSAGELFF
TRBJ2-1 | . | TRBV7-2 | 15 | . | CASSFGGSGRNEQFF
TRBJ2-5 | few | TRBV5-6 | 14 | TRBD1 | CASSSQGAQETQYF
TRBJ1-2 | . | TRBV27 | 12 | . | CASRGLYYGYTF
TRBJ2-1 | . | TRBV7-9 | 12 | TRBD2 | CASSLDPGLCFF
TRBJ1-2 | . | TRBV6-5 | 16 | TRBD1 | CASSYYRTGGGYGYTF
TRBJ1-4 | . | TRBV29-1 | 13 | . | CSVTGALGEKLFF
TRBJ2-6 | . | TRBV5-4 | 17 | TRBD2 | CASSLEGRGKGANVLTF
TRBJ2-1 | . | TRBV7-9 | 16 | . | CASSPLRQLWGDEQFF
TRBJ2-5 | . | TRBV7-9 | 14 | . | CASSPGPFQETQYF
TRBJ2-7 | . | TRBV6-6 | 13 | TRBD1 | CASDGTGGYEQYF
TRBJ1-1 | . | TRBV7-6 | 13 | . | CASRRGYDTEAFF
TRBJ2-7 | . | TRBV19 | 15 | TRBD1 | CASSSWGQGVTEQYF
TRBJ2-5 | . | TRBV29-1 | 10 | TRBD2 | CSVKGREQYF
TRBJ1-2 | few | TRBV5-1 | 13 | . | CASSLAGADGYTF
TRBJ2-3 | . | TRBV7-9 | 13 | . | CASSSSEWDTQYF
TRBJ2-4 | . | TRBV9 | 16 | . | CASSPAEGAGKNIQYF
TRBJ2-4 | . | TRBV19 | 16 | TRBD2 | CASSIAYREVKNIQYF
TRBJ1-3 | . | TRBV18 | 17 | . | CASSSVTGSSSGNTIYF
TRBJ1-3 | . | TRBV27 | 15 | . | CASSAAGSSGNTIYF
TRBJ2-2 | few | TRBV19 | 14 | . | CASSISVNTGELFF
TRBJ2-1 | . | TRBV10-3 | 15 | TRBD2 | CAISDRLAGVNEQFF
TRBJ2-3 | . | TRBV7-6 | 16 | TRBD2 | CASSSGLAGGTDTQYF
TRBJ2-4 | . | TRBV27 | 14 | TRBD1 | CASRLMGTENIQYF
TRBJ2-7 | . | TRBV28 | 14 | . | CASIAPSGPYEQYF
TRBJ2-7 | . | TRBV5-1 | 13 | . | CASSLATGYEQYF